The text below deals with one T cell receptor beta chain. The CDR3 totals 13 residues. Deletions cut 5 bases from V and 9 bases from J, with 11 bases between. Germline lookup yields CDR1 SNHLY and CDR2 FYNNEI. Participants came from some 26 US areas, aged about 18 to 90 years. Grouping used clinical history reported by participants in a survey and questionnaire. Data came from immunoSEQ multiplex PCR; TCRdb stores just in-frame clones and leaves some out. The table shows 240,000 or so clones, with 75% to 90% occurring only once. This entry comes from a study of blood T cell repertoires in COVID-19. Study background: The origin of the acute and convalescent COVID-19 samples was the United States, Italy and Spain. The analysed material was cDNA or gDNA that came from T cells, B-cell-depleted T cells, or PBMCs.

The clonotype comes from a woman aged 40 to 50 with acute COVID-19. The chain uses TRBV2 and TRBJ1-6; a possible D gene is TRBD1 (5 bases). Material: PBMCs or T cells enriched from blood (not recorded which). The CDR3 here is CASSRGVGSPLHF. CDR3 bases: TGTGCCAGCAGTCGGGGGGTTGGTTCACCCCTCCACTTT. The whole variable domain, filled in from reference TRBV2 and TRBJ1-6, reads EPEVTQTPSHQVTQMGQEVILRCVPISNHLYFYWYRQILGQKVEFLVSFYNNEISEKSEIFDDQFSVERPDGSNFTLKIRSTKLEDSAMYFCASSRGVGSPLHFGNGTRLTVT.